This T cell receptor (beta chain) was captured in a study of blood T cell repertoires in COVID-19. In its sample, this clone was seen a few times. One end of the junction varies from germline; a read error may be responsible. Under the authors' procedure: The assay estimated nucleated cells by amplifying reference gene primers. Sequenced by immunoSEQ multiplex PCR; TCRdb stores in-frame clones only, minus some. V and J calls and clone size are given by that table; D and trimming were obtained from the DNA. The sample yields 140,000 to 150,000 clones, about 82% seen once. The CDR3 has 15 residues. Germline lookup yields CDR1 KGHSH and CDR2 LQKENI.

The chain is built from TRBV18 and TRBJ1-4; 11 bases align to TRBD1. Sequenced: peripheral blood. The clonotype was recovered from a woman in her thirties or forties with active or convalescent COVID-19. The CDR3 here is CASSAPGTGGRELFF. In DNA form, the CDR3 reads TGTGCCAGCTCAGCACCCGGGACAGGGGGAAGGGAACTGTTTTTT.